A single sample is the source of the 32 T cell receptor beta chains below, sequenced in a study of blood T cell repertoires in COVID-19. The table came from immunoSEQ multiplex PCR; TCRdb's copy has only in-frame clones and leaves some out. Here the sample spans 240,000 or so clones, 85% to 90% being singletons. Sample: PBMCs or T cells enriched from blood (not recorded which). Receptor source: a man aged 50 to 59 who had been exposed to COVID-19.

The CDR3 bases are TGCAGCGTTGAAGACTTCGACAGGGACCTCCTAAACACTGAAGCTTTCTTT. This gives the protein CSVEDFDRDLLNTEAFF. The chain has TRBV29-1 and TRBJ1-1; the match to TRBD1 covers 7 bases. CDR3 size: 17 residues. The germline V gene encodes CDR1 SQVTM and CDR2 ANQGSEA. V lost 0 bases, J lost 2 bases, and 12 bases stayed unmatched. Together with reference TRBV29-1 and TRBJ1-1, the CDR3 gives the full variable domain: SAVISQKPSRDICQRGTSLTIQCQVDSQVTMMFWYRQQPGQSLTLIATANQGSEATYESGFVIDKFPISRPNLTFSTLTVSNMSPEDSSIYLCSVEDFDRDLLNTEAFFGQGTRLTVV.

This sequence joins TRBV28 and TRBJ1-2; perhaps TRBD1 as D (5 bases). This CDR3 is built from 16 residues. Germline values: CDR1 MDHEN, CDR2 SYDVKM. Deletions cut 8 bases from V and 2 bases from J, with 21 bases between. The CDR3 spells CASVHQGLGSNYGYTF. In nucleotides, the CDR3 is TGTGCCAGCGTCCATCAGGGCCTCGGATCCAACTATGGCTACACCTTC.

This chain joins TRBV30 and TRBJ1-1, with D hard to call. This CDR3 spans 14 amino acids. Trimming cost V 0 bases and J 3 bases, with 11 bases left between them. Germline values: CDR1 GTSNPN, CDR2 SVGIG (reference sequence). The CDR3 region is CAWSVLAGYTEAFF. Written as DNA, the CDR3 is TGTGCCTGGAGTGTACTCGCGGGATACACTGAAGCTTTCTTT.

The chain carries TRBV2 and TRBJ1-5, with D hard to call. Germline V gene lookup returns CDR1 SNHLY and CDR2 FYNNEI. V was shortened by 4 bases and J by 5 bases, with 12 bases between the two germline ends. The CDR3 has 14 amino acids. CDR3 coding DNA: TGTGCCAGCAGTGCGTCAGCGGGATATCAGCCCCAGCATTTT. Its protein product is CASSASAGYQPQHF.

This chain links TRBV9 with TRBJ1-1; TRBD1 agrees at 8 bases. V lost 4 bases, J lost 1 base, and 6 bases stayed unmatched. The germline V gene encodes CDR1 SGDLS and CDR2 YYNGEE. The CDR3 contains 15 residues. CDR3 loop: CASSSTGTGNTEAFF. The CDR3 coding sequence is TGTGCCAGCAGCTCGACCGGGACAGGGAACACTGAAGCTTTCTTT.

The chain combines TRBV10-3 with TRBJ1-5; D gene unclear. V was pared by 1 base and J by 12 bases, with 10 bases between. The length of the CDR3 is 12 residues. CDR1 is ENHRY, CDR2 SYGVKD, per germline. Here the CDR3 reads CAISEYGALQHF. In nucleotides, the CDR3 is TGTGCCATCAGTGAGTATGGAGCGCTCCAGCATTTT.

The chain employs TRBV21-1 and TRBJ2-3; the D segment call TRBD2 is taken from the table without a DNA check. TRBV21-1 corresponds to a pseudogene. This CDR3 is 15 amino acids long. The CDR3 here is CASSKPSVSTDTQYF. The CDR3 bases are TGTGCCAGCAGCAAACCCTCCGTTAGCACAGATACGCAGTATTTT.

This clone was found once. The gene calls are TRBV28 and TRBJ2-5; weak D call: TRBD1 (6 bases). V gave up 6 bases and J gave up 3 bases, with 17 bases separating them. Germline V gene data show CDR1 as MDHEN and CDR2 as SYDVKM. This CDR3 is 15 amino acids long. DNA of the CDR3: TGTGCCAGCAGACCATACGACAGGAAAGAAGAGACCCAGTACTTC. This sequence encodes CASRPYDRKEETQYF.

The chain employs TRBV27 and TRBJ2-1, with 11 bases fitting TRBD2. V gave up 6 bases and J gave up 7 bases; unmatched junction bases: 8. Germline CDR1 MNHEY, CDR2 SMNVEV (reference sequence). This CDR3 is built from 15 residues. CDR3 sequence reads: CASSALAGGFNEQFF. For the CDR3, the DNA is TGTGCCAGCAGCGCCTTAGCGGGAGGGTTTAATGAGCAGTTCTTC.

The chain is built from TRBV11-3 and TRBJ2-1, with 7 bases lining up with TRBD2. The trim removed 0 bases at V and 6 bases at J, leaving 2 bases unmatched. The CDR3 has 14 amino acids. Germline loops: CDR1 SGHNT, CDR2 YENEEA. The CDR3 coding sequence is TGTGCCAGCAGCTTAGAACTAGCGAGCAATGAGCAGTTCTTC. It yields the protein CASSLELASNEQFF.

The CDR3 DNA follows: TGTGCCAGCAGCTTAGCATCCAGGGAAGTCAACGAGCAGTACGTC. The encoded protein is CASSLASREVNEQYV. The J gene is TRBJ2-7, the V gene TRBV11-2, with TRBD1 as a possible D gene (5 bases). Germline V lookup: CDR1 SGHAT, CDR2 FQNNGV. The CDR3 loop spans 15 amino acids. V lost 1 base, J lost 5 bases, and 15 bases lay in between.

The J gene is TRBJ2-5, the V gene TRBV11-3; possible D gene TRBD2, 5 bases. V lost 7 bases and J lost 2, with 14 bases in between. Germline V gene lookup returns CDR1 SGHNT and CDR2 YENEEA. The CDR3 spans 14 residues. CDR3 DNA: TGTGCCAGCACCTCGAGCGGCAGTCAAGAGACCCAGTACTTC. Protein sequence: CASTSSGSQETQYF.

V and J are TRBV7-2 and TRBJ1-4; 9 bases map to TRBD1. CDR1 is SGHTA and CDR2 is FQGNSA in the germline V gene. This CDR3 is 15 amino acids long. V lost 6 bases, J lost 5 bases, and 7 bases stayed unmatched. The CDR3 bases are TGTGCCAGCAGACAAGGGACAGGGACAAATGAAAAACTGTTTTTT. It translates to CASRQGTGTNEKLFF. The entire variable domain, with the rest obtained from reference TRBV7-2 and TRBJ1-4, is as follows: GAGVSQSPSNKVTEKGKDVELRCDPISGHTALYWYRQSLGQGLEFLIYFQGNSAPDKSGLPSDRFSAERTGGSVSTLTIQRTQQEDSAVYLCASRQGTGTNEKLFFGSGTQLSVL.

The CDR3 DNA sequence: TGTGCCAGCAGCCCTGGACAGGGGCAGGTGGAAAAACTGTTTTTT. Amino acid sequence: CASSPGQGQVEKLFF. The chain carries TRBV7-3 and TRBJ1-4; 9 bases are a match to TRBD1. V lost 5 bases, J lost 8 bases, and 9 bases stayed unmatched. From germline, CDR1 is SGHTA and CDR2 FQGTGA. The CDR3 has 15 amino acids.

Only a few counts were recorded for this clone. The chain is built from TRBV29-1 and TRBJ2-1; 13 bases line up with TRBD2. V trimming: 4 bases; J trimming: 5 bases; junction bases outside the gene matches: 14. The CDR3 totals 18 residues. Germline assignment: CDR1 SQVTM and CDR2 ANQGSEA. The CDR3 coding sequence is TGCAGCGTTGCCCGTACTAGCGGGAGGGCCGAGGCCCACAATGAGCAGTTCTTC. Its translation is CSVARTSGRAEAHNEQFF.

V is TRBV4-1 and J is TRBJ2-5, with 7 bases aligning to TRBD1. CDR3 length: 17 residues. Germline V gene lookup returns CDR1 MGHRA and CDR2 YSYEKL. V shed 2 bases, J shed 5 bases, and the junction held 14 bases outside the gene matches. CDR3 in DNA: TGCGCCAGCAGCCAAATAATCGGACAGGCGGGCGGGGAGACCCAGTACTTC. Translated, it gives CASSQIIGQAGGETQYF.

This clone occurred once. The chain has TRBV7-9 and TRBJ2-3; 9 bases are a match to TRBD2. The CDR3 loop spans 14 amino acids. Trimming cost V 1 base and J 11 bases; bases outside gene matches: 7. Germline V gene data show CDR1 as SEHNR and CDR2 as FQNEAQ (reference sequence). CDR3 in amino acids: CASSLEGSGSRQYF. In nucleotides, the CDR3 is TGTGCCAGCAGCTTAGAAGGTAGCGGGAGCAGGCAGTATTTT.

The chain recombines TRBV5-1 with TRBJ1-4; possible D gene TRBD1, 6 bases. The CDR3 is 14 amino acids. Trimming left V 2 bases short and J 7 bases short, with 12 bases between. CDR1 and CDR2 from the germline V gene are SGHRS and YFSETQ. The CDR3 loop is CASSFTGMSEKLFF. The CDR3 DNA follows: TGCGCCAGCAGCTTTACAGGGATGAGTGAAAAACTGTTTTTT. Full variable domain (missing parts from reference TRBV5-1 and TRBJ1-4): KAGVTQTPRYLIKTRGQQVTLSCSPISGHRSVSWYQQTPGQGLQFLFEYFSETQRNKGNFPGRFSGRQFSNSRSEMNVSTLELGDSALYLCASSFTGMSEKLFFGSGTQLSVL.

This chain connects TRBV29-1 to TRBJ1-1; TRBD1 matches at 7 bases. CDR3 size: 12 residues. Losses at the gene ends were 4 bases for V and 4 bases for J; bases not matched to a gene: 3. The V gene's germline CDR1 is SQVTM and CDR2 ANQGSEA. The CDR3 sequence: CSVVNRGTEAFF. The CDR3 nucleotides are TGCAGCGTTGTGAACAGGGGCACTGAAGCTTTCTTT. Combining the CDR3 with reference TRBV29-1 and TRBJ1-1 gives the whole variable domain SAVISQKPSRDICQRGTSLTIQCQVDSQVTMMFWYRQQPGQSLTLIATANQGSEATYESGFVIDKFPISRPNLTFSTLTVSNMSPEDSSIYLCSVVNRGTEAFFGQGTRLTVV.

V and J are TRBV9 and TRBJ1-2; the match to TRBD1 covers 12 bases. The junction had 5 bases not matched to a gene; V was cut back by 4 bases and J by 4 bases. The germline CDR1 and CDR2 sequences are SGDLS and YYNGEE. The CDR3 sequence is 15 residues long. CDR3 in amino acids: CASSLGGQGAYGYTF. CDR3 bases: TGTGCCAGCAGCCTCGGGGGACAGGGGGCCTATGGCTACACCTTC.

This clone turned up a few times. This chain links TRBV30 with TRBJ1-1; weak D call: TRBD1 (5 bases). The CDR3 extends over 11 amino acids. Per the germline V gene, CDR1 is GTSNPN and CDR2 is SVGIG (reference sequence). The V end was cut by 8 bases, the J end by 5 bases, with 12 bases between. CDR3 loop: CARGRGTEAFF. CDR3 in DNA: TGTGCCCGTGGAAGGGGTACTGAAGCTTTCTTT.

This chain uses TRBV5-1 with TRBJ1-5; D remains unclear. V gave up 2 bases and J gave up 1 base, with 10 bases separating them. The CDR3 consists of 15 residues. Germline V gene data show CDR1 as SGHRS and CDR2 as YFSETQ. The CDR3 reads CASSLAGLSNQPQHF. DNA of the CDR3: TGCGCCAGCAGCTTAGCCGGGTTGAGCAATCAGCCCCAGCATTTT.

The CDR3 DNA reads TGTGCCAGCTCACCGATTGGGGACACCTCCCTCCACTTT. The encoded protein is CASSPIGDTSLHF. The chain carries TRBV18 and TRBJ1-6; TRBD1 might be the D (6 bases). The CDR3 contains 13 residues. Per germline, CDR1 KGHSH and CDR2 LQKENI. With 3 bases removed from V and 14 bases from J, the gap between germline ends came to 14 bases.

This sequence joins TRBV5-6 and TRBJ2-3; D may be TRBD1 (6 bases). V lost 2 bases to trimming and J lost 5 bases, with 15 bases between them. From germline, CDR1 is SGHDT and CDR2 YYEEEE. This CDR3 has 15 residues. The CDR3: CASSFRRQVGDTQYF. CDR3 DNA sequence: TGTGCCAGCAGCTTTCGGAGACAGGTTGGAGATACGCAGTATTTT.

V and J are TRBV7-2 and TRBJ1-4, with D possibly being TRBD1 (6 bases). V was trimmed by 2 bases and J by 6 bases, leaving 10 bases between them. This CDR3 has 14 residues. Germline assignment: CDR1 SGHTA and CDR2 FQGNSA. The CDR3 sequence is CASSLTGQDEKLFF. CDR3 DNA sequence: TGTGCCAGCAGCTTAACGGGACAAGATGAAAAACTGTTTTTT. The full variable domain, with the rest looked up from reference TRBV7-2 and TRBJ1-4, is GAGVSQSPSNKVTEKGKDVELRCDPISGHTALYWYRQSLGQGLEFLIYFQGNSAPDKSGLPSDRFSAERTGGSVSTLTIQRTQQEDSAVYLCASSLTGQDEKLFFGSGTQLSVL.

V gene TRBV12-5 combines with J gene TRBJ2-1, with TRBD1 matching 9 bases. Trimming removed 4 bases from V and 1 base from J; junction bases left unmatched: 8. The CDR3 contains 17 residues. Germline V gives CDR1 LGHNT, CDR2 FRNRAP. The CDR3 DNA follows: TGTGCTAGTGGTTCCCCTCCCGGGACAGGGTCCTACAATGAGCAGTTCTTC. It specifies CASGSPPGTGSYNEQFF.

This rearrangement joins TRBV11-1 to TRBJ2-5; maybe TRBD1 (6 bases). Germline V gene sequence: CDR1 SGHAT, CDR2 FQDESV (reference sequence). The CDR3 is 16 amino acids. V dropped 3 bases and J dropped 2 bases, with 16 bases sitting between them. CDR3 DNA sequence: TGTGCCAGCAGCTTCCCCGGGGCAGGGACACAAGAGACCCAGTACTTC. Protein product: CASSFPGAGTQETQYF.

The chain recombines TRBV7-9 with TRBJ2-3, with unresolved D. Trimming cost V 6 bases and J 3 bases, with 7 bases left between them. The germline gives CDR1 SEHNR, CDR2 FQNEAQ (reference sequence). CDR3 length: 12 amino acids. For the CDR3, the DNA is TGTGCCAGCAGTGTTAGTACAGATACGCAGTATTTT. It translates to CASSVSTDTQYF.

This rearrangement joins TRBV7-3 to TRBJ2-1; D is possibly TRBD1 (6 bases). Germline CDR1 reads SGHTA; CDR2 reads FQGTGA. This CDR3 contains 15 residues. V was pared by 0 bases and J by 4 bases, with 10 bases between. The CDR3 loop is CASSLTSGQYNEQFF. Written as DNA, the CDR3 is TGTGCCAGCAGCTTAACATCCGGACAGTACAATGAGCAGTTCTTC.

The gene calls are TRBV13 and TRBJ2-2; D possibly corresponds to TRBD1 (6 bases). Germline values: CDR1 PRHDT, CDR2 FYEKMQ (reference sequence). Trimming took 11 bases from V and 6 from J, leaving 13 bases between them. CDR3 size: 12 residues. CDR3 protein: CASLGGAGELFF. Here the CDR3 DNA reads TGTGCCTCCTTAGGGGGTGCCGGGGAGCTGTTTTTT.

V usage is TRBV6-5 and J usage is TRBJ1-1, with 7 nucleotides matching TRBD1. The germline CDR1 and CDR2 sequences are MNHEY and SVGAGI. The CDR3 is 13 amino acids. V dropped 5 bases and J dropped 11; count of bases not matched to a gene: 11. The chain's CDR3 is CASSPGQVGVAFF. The CDR3 DNA reads as TGTGCCAGCAGTCCCGGACAGGTAGGAGTTGCTTTCTTT.

The V call is TRBV6-4, the J call TRBJ1-1, with D tentatively TRBD1 (5 bases). The V gene's germline CDR1 is MRHNA and CDR2 SNTAGT. With 3 bases removed from V and 7 bases from J, the gap between germline ends came to 15 bases. The CDR3 sequence is 14 residues long. The CDR3 coding sequence is TGTGCCAGCAGTGAATGGGCAGGGAAGCTTGAAGCTTTCTTT. Translating gives CASSEWAGKLEAFF.